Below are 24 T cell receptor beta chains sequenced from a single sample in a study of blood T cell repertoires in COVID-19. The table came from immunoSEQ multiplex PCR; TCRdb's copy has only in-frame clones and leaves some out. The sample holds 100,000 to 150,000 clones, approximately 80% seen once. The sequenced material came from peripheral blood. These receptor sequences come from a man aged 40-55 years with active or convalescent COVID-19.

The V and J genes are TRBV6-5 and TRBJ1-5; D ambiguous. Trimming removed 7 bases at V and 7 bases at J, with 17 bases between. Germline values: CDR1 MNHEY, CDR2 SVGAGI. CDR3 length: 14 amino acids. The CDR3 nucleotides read TGTGCCAGCACCACCGGGAGGGTGATGCAGCCCCAGCATTTT. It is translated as CASTTGRVMQPQHF.

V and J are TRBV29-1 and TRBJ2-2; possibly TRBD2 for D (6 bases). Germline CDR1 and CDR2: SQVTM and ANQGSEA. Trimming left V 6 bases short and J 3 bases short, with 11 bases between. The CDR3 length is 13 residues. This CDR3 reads CSVRGLDTGELFF. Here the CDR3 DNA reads TGCAGCGTCCGGGGACTGGACACCGGGGAGCTGTTTTTT.

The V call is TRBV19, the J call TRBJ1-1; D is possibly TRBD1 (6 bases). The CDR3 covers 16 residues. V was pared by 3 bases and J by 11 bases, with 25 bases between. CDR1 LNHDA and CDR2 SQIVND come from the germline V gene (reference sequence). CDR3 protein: CASSIETGKYLSAAFF. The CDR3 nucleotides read TGTGCCAGTAGTATCGAAACAGGGAAATATCTATCAGCGGCTTTCTTT.

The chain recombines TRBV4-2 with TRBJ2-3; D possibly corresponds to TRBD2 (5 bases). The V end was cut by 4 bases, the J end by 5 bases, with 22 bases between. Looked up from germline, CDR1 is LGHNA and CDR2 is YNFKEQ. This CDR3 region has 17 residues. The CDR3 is CASSPSLILRAGDTQYF. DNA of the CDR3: TGTGCCAGCAGCCCTAGCCTAATCCTGCGGGCTGGAGATACGCAGTATTTT.

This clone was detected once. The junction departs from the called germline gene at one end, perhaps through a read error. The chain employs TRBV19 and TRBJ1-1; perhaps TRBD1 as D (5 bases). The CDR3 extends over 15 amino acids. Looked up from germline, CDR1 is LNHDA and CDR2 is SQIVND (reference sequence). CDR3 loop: CASRIGGRSNTEAFF. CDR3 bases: TGTGCCAGTCGTATCGGGGGGAGGTCCAACACTGAAGCTTTCTTT.

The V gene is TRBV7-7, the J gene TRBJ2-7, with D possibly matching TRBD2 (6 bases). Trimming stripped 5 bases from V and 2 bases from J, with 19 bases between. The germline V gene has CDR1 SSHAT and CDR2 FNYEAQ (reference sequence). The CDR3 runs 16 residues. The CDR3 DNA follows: TGTGCCAGCAGCCCCGGACCGGACGGGAGCACCTACGAGCAGTACTTC. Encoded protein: CASSPGPDGSTYEQYF.

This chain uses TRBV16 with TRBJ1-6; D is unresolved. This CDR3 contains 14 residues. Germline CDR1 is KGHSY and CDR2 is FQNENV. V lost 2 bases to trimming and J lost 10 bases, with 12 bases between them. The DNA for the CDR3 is TGTGCCAGCAGCCAAAGTTCAGGAGGCTCACCCCTCCACTTT. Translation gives CASSQSSGGSPLHF.

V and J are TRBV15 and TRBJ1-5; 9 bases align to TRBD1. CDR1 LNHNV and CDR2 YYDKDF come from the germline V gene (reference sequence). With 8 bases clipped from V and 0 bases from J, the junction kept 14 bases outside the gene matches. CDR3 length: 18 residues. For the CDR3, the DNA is TGTGCCACCGAACTGACAGGGGGTATAACTTATAGCAATCAGCCCCAGCATTTT. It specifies CATELTGGITYSNQPQHF.

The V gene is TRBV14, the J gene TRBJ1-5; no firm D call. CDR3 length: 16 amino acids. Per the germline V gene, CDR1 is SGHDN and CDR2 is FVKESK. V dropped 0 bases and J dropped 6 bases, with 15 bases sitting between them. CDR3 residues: CASSQDAGKFSQPQHF. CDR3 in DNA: TGTGCCAGCAGCCAAGATGCGGGTAAGTTCAGTCAGCCCCAGCATTTT.

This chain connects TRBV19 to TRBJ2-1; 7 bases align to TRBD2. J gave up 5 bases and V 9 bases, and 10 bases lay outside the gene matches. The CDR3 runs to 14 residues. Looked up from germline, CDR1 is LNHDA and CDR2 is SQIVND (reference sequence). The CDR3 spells CASLAGEGNNEQFF. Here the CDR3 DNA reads TGTGCCAGCCTCGCGGGGGAGGGTAACAATGAGCAGTTCTTC.

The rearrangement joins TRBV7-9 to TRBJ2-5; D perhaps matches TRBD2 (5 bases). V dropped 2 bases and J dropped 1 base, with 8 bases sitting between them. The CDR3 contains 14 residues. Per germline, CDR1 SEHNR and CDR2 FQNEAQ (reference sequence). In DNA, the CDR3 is TGTGCCAGCAGCTTACTAGCAGGCCAAGAGACCCAGTACTTC. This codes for CASSLLAGQETQYF. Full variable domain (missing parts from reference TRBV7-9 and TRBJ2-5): DTGVSQNPRHKITKRGQNVTFRCDPISEHNRLYWYRQTLGQGPEFLTYFQNEAQLEKSRLLSDRFSAERPKGSFSTLEIQRTEQGDSAMYLCASSLLAGQETQYFGPGTRLLVL.

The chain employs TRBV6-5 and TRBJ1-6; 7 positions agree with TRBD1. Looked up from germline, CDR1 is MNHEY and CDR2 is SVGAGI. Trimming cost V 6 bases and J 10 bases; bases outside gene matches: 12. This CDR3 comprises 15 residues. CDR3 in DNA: TGTGCCAGCAGCCTAAATCCGGGACAGAAGTCACCCCTCCACTTT. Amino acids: CASSLNPGQKSPLHF.

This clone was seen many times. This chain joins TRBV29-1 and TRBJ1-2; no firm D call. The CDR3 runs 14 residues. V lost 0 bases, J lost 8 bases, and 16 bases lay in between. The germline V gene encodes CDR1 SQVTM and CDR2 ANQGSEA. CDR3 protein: CSVEDGVSGRGYTF. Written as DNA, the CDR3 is TGCAGCGTTGAAGACGGGGTCAGCGGGCGCGGCTACACCTTC.

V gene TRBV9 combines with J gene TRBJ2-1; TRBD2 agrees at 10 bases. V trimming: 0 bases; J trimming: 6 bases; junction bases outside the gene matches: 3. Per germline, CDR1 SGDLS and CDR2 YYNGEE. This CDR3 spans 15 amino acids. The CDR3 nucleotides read TGTGCCAGCAGCGTAGTCAGCGGGGGGGTCAATGAGCAGTTCTTC. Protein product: CASSVVSGGVNEQFF.

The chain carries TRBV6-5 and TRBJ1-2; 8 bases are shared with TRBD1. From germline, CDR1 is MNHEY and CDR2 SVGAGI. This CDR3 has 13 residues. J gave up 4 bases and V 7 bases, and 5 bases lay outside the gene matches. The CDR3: CASTSGQVYGYTF. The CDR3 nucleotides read TGTGCCAGCACCTCGGGACAGGTCTATGGCTACACCTTC.

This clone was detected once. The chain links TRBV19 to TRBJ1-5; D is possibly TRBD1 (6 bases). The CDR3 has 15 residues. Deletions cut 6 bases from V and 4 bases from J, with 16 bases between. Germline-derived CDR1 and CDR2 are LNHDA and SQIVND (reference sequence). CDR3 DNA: TGTGCCAGTAGCCTGGGGAGGGGGGAAAATCAGCCCCAGCATTTT. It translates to CASSLGRGENQPQHF.

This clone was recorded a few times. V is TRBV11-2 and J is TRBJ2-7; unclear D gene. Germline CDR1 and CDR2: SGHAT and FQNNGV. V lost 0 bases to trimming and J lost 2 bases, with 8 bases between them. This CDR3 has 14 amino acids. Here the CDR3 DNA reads TGTGCCAGCAGCTTAGAGAGGCCACCCTACGAGCAGTACTTC. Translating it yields CASSLERPPYEQYF.

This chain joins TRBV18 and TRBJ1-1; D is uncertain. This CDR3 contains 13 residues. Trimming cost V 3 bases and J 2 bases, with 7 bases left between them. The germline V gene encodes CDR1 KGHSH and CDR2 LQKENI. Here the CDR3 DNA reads TGTGCCAGCTCACCTGGCAAAAACACTGAAGCTTTCTTT. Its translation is CASSPGKNTEAFF.

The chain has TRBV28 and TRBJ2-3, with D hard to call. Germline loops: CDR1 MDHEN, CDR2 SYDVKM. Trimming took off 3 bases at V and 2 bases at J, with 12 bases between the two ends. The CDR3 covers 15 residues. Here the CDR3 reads CASSFAGYSTDTQYF. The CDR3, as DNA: TGTGCCAGCAGTTTTGCCGGTTACTCCACAGATACGCAGTATTTT.

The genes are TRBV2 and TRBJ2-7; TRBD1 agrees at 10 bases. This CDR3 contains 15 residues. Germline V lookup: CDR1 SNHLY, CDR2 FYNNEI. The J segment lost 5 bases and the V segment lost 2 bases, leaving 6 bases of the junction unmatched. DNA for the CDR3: TGTGCCAGCAGTGAATTTGACAGGGGGCCCGACGAGCAGTACTTC. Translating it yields CASSEFDRGPDEQYF.

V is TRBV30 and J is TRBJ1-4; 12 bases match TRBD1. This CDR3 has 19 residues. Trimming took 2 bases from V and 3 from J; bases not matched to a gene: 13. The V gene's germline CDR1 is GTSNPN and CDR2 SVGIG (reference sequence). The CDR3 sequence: CAWSISWGQGARSNEKLFF. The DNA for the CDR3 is TGTGCCTGGAGTATCAGTTGGGGACAGGGGGCGCGATCTAATGAAAAACTGTTTTTT.

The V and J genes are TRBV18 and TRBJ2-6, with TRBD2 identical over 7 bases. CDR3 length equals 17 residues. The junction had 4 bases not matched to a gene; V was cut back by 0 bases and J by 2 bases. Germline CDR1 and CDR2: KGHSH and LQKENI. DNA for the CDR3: TGTGCCAGCTCACCACCGGGCGGGGGAGCTGGGGCCAACGTCCTGACTTTC. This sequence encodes CASSPPGGGAGANVLTF.

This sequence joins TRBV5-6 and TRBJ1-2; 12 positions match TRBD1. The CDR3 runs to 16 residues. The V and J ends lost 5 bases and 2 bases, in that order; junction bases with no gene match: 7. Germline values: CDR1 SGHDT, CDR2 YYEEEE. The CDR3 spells CASRSGQGAINYGYTF. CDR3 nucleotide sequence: TGTGCCAGCAGGTCGGGACAGGGGGCAATAAACTATGGCTACACCTTC.

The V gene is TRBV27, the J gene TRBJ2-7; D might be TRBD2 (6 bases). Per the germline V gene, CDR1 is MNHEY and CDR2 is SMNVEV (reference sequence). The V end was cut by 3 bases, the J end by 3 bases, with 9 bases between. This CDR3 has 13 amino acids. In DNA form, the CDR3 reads TGTGCCAGCAGTTTCGGGGGAGGCTACGAGCAGTACTTC. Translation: CASSFGGGYEQYF.